This note documents a single TCR beta chain sequence. Antigen: not known. TCRdb reprocessed the reads via MiXCR and lists one record per CDR3 protein. The data show around 300,000 distinct CDR3 sequences, approximately 22% seen once. These data belong to a study of T cell repertoires in cytomegalovirus infection. Study context: Both recently identified HLA-C-restricted and well-studied HLA-B-restricted CMV epitopes were used in the study. Public TCR beta signatures indicated both CMV infection and matching HLA type.

Study-level points and caveats: CMV-specific HLA-C-restricted TCR beta clonotypes dominated the ex vivo response. Summed frequency of public TCR beta families distinguished CMV carriers with the relevant HLA.

This CDR3 is 16 amino acids long. Germline V CDR1 and CDR2: KGHDR, SFDVKD. V lost 5 bases and J lost 0, with 10 bases in between. The chain employs TRBV24-1 and TRBJ2-6; D not resolved. This clonotype was obtained from a human donor in good health (CMV status not recorded). Some clones in this sample may be carry-over from other donors' samples. This material consisted of cultured PBMCs, taken from culture after CMV antigen stimulation. CDR3 DNA: TGTGCCACCAGTGGAGGACGGAACTCTGGGGCCAACGTCCTGACTTTC. Protein product: CATSGGRNSGANVLTF.